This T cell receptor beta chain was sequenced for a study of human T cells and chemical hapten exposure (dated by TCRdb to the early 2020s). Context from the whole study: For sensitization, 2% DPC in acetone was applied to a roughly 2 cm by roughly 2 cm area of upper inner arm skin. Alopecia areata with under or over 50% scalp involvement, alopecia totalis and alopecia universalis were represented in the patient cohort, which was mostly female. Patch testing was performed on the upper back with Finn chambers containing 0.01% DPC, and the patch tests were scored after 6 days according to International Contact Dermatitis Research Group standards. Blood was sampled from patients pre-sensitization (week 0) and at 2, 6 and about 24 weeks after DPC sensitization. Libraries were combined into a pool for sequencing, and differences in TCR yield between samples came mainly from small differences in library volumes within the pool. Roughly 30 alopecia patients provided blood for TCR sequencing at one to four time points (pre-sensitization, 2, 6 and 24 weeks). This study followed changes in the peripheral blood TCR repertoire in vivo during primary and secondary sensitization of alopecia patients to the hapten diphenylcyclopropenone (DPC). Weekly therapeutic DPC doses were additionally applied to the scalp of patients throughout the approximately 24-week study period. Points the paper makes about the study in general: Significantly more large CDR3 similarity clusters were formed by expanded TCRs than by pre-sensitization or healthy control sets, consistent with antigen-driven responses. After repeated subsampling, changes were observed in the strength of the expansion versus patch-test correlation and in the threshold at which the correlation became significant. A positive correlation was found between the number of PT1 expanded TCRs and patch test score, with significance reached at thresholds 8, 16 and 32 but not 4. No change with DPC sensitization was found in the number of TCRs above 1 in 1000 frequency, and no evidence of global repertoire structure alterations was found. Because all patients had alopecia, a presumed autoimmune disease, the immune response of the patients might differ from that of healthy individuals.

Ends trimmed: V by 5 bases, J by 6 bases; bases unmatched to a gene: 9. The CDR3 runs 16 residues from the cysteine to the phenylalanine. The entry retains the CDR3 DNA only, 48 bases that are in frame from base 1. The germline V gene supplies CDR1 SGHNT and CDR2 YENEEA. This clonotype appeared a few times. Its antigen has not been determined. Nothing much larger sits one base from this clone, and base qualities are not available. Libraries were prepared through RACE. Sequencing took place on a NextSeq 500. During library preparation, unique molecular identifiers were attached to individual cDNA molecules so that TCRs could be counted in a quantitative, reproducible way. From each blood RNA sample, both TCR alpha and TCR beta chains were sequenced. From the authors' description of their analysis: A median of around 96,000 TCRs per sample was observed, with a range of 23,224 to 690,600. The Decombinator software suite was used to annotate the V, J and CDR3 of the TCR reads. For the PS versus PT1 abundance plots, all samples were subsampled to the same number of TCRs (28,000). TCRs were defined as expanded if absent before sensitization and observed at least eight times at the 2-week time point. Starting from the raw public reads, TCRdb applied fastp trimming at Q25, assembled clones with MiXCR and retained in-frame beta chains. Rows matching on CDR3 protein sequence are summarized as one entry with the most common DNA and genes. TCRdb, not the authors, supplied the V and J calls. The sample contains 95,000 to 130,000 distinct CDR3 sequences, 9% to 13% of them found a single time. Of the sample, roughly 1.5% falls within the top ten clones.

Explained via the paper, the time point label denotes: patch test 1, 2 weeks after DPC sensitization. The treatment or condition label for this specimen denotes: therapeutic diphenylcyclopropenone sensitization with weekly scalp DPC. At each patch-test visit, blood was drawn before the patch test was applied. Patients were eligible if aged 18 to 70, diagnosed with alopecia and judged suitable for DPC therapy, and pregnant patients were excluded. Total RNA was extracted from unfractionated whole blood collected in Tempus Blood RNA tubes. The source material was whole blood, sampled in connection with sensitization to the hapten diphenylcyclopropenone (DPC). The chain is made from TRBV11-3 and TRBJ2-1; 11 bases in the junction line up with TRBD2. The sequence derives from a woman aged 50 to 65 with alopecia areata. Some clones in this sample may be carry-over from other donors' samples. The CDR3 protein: CASSLTSGSFRNEQFF. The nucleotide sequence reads TGTGCCAGCAGCCTCACTAGCGGGAGCTTTCGCAATGAGCAGTTCTTC.